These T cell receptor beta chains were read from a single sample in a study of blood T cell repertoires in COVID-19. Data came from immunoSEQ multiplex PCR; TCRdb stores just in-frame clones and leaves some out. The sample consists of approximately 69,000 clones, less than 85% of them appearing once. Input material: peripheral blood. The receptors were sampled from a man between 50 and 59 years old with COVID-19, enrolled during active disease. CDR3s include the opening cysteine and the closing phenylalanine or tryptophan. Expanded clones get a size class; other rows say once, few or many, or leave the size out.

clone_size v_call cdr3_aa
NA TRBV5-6 CASSWGTGVFTHGYTF
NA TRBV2 CASTGGDGSETQYF
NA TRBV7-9 CASSLLDYGYTF
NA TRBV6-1 CASSDPDRGAYEQYF
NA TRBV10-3 CAISWEIGTGELFF
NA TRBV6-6 CASRADSLEQYF
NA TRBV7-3 CASSFDNEQFF
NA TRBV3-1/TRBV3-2 CASSPGVPKETQYF
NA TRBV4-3 CASSQDPTAGGYLGTDTQYF
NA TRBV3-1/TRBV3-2 CASSFAAGDEQYF
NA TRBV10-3 CAAKPAGGQLEQYF
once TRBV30 CAWSVEYSLGTSGGAIVDEQFF